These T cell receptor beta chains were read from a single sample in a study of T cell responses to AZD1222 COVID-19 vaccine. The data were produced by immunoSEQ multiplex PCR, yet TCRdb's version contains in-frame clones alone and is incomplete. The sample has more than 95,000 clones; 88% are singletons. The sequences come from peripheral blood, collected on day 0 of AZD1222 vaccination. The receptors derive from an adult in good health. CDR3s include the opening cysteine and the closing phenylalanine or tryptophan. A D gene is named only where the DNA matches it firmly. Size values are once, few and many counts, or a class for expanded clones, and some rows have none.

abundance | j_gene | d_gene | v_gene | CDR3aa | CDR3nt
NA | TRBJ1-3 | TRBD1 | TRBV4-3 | CASSHPDRGNTIYF | TGCGCCAGCAGCCACCCGGACAGGGGAAACACCATATATTTT
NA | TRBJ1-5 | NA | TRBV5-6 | CASSLYDASNQPQHF | TGTGCCAGCAGCTTGTATGACGCTAGCAATCAGCCCCAGCATTTT
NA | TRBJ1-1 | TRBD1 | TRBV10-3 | CAISQTGSTEAFF | TGTGCCATCAGTCAGACAGGGAGCACTGAAGCTTTCTTT
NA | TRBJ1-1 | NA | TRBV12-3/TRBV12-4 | CASSFRGEGEAFF | TGTGCCAGCAGTTTCCGGGGTGAGGGTGAAGCTTTCTTT
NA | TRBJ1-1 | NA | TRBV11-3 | CASSLSGNTEAFF | TGTGCCAGCAGCTTATCAGGGAACACTGAAGCTTTCTTT
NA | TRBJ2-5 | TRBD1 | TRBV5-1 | CASSLDAGTAGFPQYF | TGCGCCAGCAGCTTAGACGCAGGGACAGCCGGTTTTCCCCAGTACTTC
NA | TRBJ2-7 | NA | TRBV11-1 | CASSFDGEQYF | TGTGCCAGCAGTTTCGACGGCGAGCAGTACTTC
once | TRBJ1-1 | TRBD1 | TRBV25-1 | CASTPDRAFMNTEAFF | TGTGCCAGCACCCCGGACAGGGCATTCATGAACACTGAAGCTTTCTTT
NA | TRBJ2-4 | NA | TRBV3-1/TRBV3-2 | CASSQEGGSKNIQYF | TGTGCCAGCAGCCAAGAAGGAGGCAGTAAAAACATTCAGTACTTC
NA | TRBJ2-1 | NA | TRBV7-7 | CASSLTPQGDEQFF | TGTGCTAGCAGCTTAACCCCACAGGGCGATGAGCAGTTCTTC
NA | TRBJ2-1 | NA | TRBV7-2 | CASSYKQGRGFDEQFF | TGTGCCAGCAGCTATAAACAGGGGCGGGGATTTGATGAGCAGTTCTTC
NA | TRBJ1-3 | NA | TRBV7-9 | CASRLHGNTIYF | TGTGCCAGCAGGTTGCATGGAAACACCATATATTTT
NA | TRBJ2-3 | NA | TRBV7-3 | CASSSRTPETQYF | TGTGCCAGCAGCTCCAGGACGCCGGAGACGCAGTATTTT
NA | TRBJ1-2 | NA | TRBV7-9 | CASSSPQGRGYTF | TGTGCCAGCAGCTCGCCCCAGGGCCGGGGCTACACCTTC
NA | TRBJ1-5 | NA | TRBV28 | CASRGQVGQPQHF | TGTGCCAGCAGGGGGCAGGTTGGTCAGCCCCAGCATTTT
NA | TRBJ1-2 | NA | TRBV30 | CAWSGWLLLGYTF | TGTGCCTGGAGTGGTTGGCTCCTACTTGGCTACACCTTC
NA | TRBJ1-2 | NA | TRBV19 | CASSMWPGDYGYTF | TGTGCCAGTAGTATGTGGCCGGGGGACTATGGCTACACCTTC
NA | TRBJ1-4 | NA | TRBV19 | CASYYFTGLMRKLFF | TGTGCCAGTTATTATTTTACAGGGTTAATGAGGAAACTGTTTTTT
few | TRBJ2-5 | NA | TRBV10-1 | CASSGSPVETQYF | TGCGCCAGCAGCGGGTCGCCCGTTGAGACCCAGTACTTC
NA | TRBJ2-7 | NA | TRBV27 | CASSSRQAYEQYF | TGTGCCAGCAGTTCCCGGCAGGCCTACGAGCAGTACTTC
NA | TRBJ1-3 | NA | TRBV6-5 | CASKAGDGNTIYF | TGTGCCAGCAAGGCAGGGGATGGAAACACCATATATTTT
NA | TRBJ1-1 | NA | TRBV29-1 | CSAEQGESTEAFF | TGCAGCGCTGAACAGGGTGAGAGCACTGAAGCTTTCTTT
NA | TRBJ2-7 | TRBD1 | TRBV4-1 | CASRPDRDNYEQYF | TGCGCCAGCAGACCCGACAGGGACAACTACGAGCAGTACTTC
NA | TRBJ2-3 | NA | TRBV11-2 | CASTVFSTTDTQYF | TGTGCCAGCACCGTCTTCAGTACCACAGATACGCAATATTTT
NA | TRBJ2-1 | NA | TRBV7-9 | CASSPWGHNEQFF | TGTGCCAGCAGCCCTTGGGGCCACAATGAGCAGTTCTTC
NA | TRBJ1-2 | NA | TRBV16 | CASSRETYYGYTF | TGTGCCAGCAGCCGAGAAACATACTATGGCTACACCTTC
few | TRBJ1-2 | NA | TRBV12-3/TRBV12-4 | CASRGMVNYGYTF | TGTGCCAGCAGGGGGATGGTTAACTATGGCTACACCTTC
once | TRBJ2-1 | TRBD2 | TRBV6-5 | CASSPSGGSYNEQFF | TGTGCCAGCAGTCCTAGCGGGGGTTCCTACAATGAGCAGTTCTTC